Sequencing of this T cell receptor (beta chain) was carried out in a study of T cells in Graves' hyperthyroidism and ophthalmopathy. Turning to the study itself: Peripheral blood specimens were obtained at initial diagnosis, prior to any treatment.

This clonotype was observed at least ten times. Regions amplified from RNA transcripts were the TCR beta CDR3 regions. First-round RT-PCR of the TCR CDR3 relied on the HTBI primer set. TCRdb called the multiplex PCR reads again in MiXCR, with one record for every CDR3 protein. The table has about 350,000 distinct CDR3 sequences, around 18% seen once; the top ten hold around 15%. The CDR3 runs to 18 residues. Germline CDR1 MNHEY, CDR2 SMNVEV (reference sequence). The V and J ends lost 3 bases and 5 bases, in that order; junction bases with no gene match: 18. With duration under 3 months, ophthalmopathy was active: Clinical Activity Score at least 3, NOSPECS at least 4. Clinical symptoms, serum thyroxine and TRAb, thyroid ultrasound and orbital computed tomography were used for the diagnoses.

V is TRBV27 and J is TRBJ2-5, with 7 bases that match TRBD1. The TCR originated in a woman in her forties with Graves' ophthalmopathy. Sequenced: blood. The DNA of the CDR3 is TGTGCCAGCAGTTTCCCCCCGGGACAGAAGAAGGTGTCGGAGACCCAGTACTTC. Residues: CASSFPPGQKKVSETQYF.